This T cell receptor beta chain came from a study of shared clonotypes between healthy human individuals. Study-level results: Naive subsets usually exceeded memory subsets in estimated richness. Generation probabilities of non-shared clonotypes were lower (relative to those shared by all four donors). Sample collection involved blood only; tissue repertoires are likely different.

In this sample, this clone turned up once. Its specificity is unknown. Other DNA sequences from this sample encode an identical CDR3 as well. TCRdb keeps only in-frame clones here, not all; method: immunoSEQ multiplex PCR. Among more than 550,000 clones listed, around 77% were seen once. Donors, healthy HIV-negative adults, lacked recent acute infections or vaccinations. The CDR3 is 14 amino acids. Trimming cost V 1 base and J 3 bases, with 6 bases left between them. Germline lookup yields CDR1 SGHAT and CDR2 FQNNGV. This clonotype was sampled from a woman aged 30 to 39 in good health. Sequencing was performed on memory CD4+ T cells sorted from blood. Subset: CD45RA-negative fraction. This sequence joins TRBV11-2 and TRBJ2-2, with D perhaps assigned TRBD1 or TRBD2 (5 bases each). The DNA of the CDR3 is TGTGCCAGCAGCTTAGGGGGGTACACCGGGGAGCTGTTTTTT. Its protein product is CASSLGGYTGELFF.